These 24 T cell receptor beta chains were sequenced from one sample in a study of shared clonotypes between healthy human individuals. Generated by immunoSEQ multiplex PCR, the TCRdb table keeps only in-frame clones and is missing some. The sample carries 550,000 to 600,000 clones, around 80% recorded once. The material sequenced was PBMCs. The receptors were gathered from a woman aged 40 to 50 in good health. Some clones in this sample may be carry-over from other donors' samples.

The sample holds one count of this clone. CDR3: CASSITGTNYGYTF. CDR3 sequence (DNA): TGTGCCAGTAGTATAACGGGAACTAACTATGGCTACACCTTC. The chain joins TRBV19 to TRBJ1-2; D is unclear. The V gene lost 2 bases and the J gene lost 0 bases, with 7 bases spanning the gap. The CDR3 is made up of 14 amino acids. From germline, CDR1 is LNHDA and CDR2 SQIVND (reference sequence). Together with reference TRBV19 and TRBJ1-2, the CDR3 gives the full variable domain: DGGITQSPKYLFRKEGQNVTLSCEQNLNHDAMYWYRQDPGQGLRLIYYSQIVNDFQKGDIAEGYSVSREKKESFPLTVTSAQKNPTAFYLCASSITGTNYGYTFGSGTRLTVV.

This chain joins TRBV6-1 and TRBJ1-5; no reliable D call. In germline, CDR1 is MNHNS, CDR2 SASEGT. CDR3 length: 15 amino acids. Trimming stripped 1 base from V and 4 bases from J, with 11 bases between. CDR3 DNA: TGTGCCAGCAGTGAAGGGTACTCGAGGAATCAGCCCCAGCATTTT. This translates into CASSEGYSRNQPQHF.

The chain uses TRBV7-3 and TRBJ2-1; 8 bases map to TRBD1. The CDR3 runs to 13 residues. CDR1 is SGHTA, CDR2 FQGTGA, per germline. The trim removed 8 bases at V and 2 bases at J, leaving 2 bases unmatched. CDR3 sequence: CASGQGPYNEQFF. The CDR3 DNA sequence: TGTGCCAGCGGACAGGGCCCCTACAATGAGCAGTTCTTC.

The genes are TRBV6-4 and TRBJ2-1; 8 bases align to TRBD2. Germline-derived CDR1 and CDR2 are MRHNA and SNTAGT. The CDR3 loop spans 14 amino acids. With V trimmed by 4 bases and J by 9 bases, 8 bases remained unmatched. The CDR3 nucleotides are TGTGCCAGCAGTGCCGTGGGGACTAGTGGTGAGCAGTTCTTC. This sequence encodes CASSAVGTSGEQFF.

CDR3 coding DNA: TGTGCCAGTAGTCCGACGGTTATTTACACCGGGGAGCTGTTTTTT. Protein: CASSPTVIYTGELFF. The chain carries TRBV19 and TRBJ2-2; unclear D gene. Trimming left V 5 bases short and J 3 bases short, with 13 bases between. The CDR3 extends over 15 amino acids. Germline V lookup: CDR1 LNHDA, CDR2 SQIVND (reference sequence).

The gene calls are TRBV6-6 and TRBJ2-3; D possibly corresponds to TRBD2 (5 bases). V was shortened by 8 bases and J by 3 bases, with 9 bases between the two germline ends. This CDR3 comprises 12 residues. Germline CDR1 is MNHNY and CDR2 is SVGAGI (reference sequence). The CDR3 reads CASGRETDTQYF. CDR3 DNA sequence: TGTGCCAGCGGTAGGGAGACAGATACGCAGTATTTT.

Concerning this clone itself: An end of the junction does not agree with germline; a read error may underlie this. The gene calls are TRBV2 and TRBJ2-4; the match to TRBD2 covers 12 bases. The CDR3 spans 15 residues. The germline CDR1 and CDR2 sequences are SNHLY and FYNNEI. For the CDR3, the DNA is TGTGCCAGCAGTCGGACTAGCGGGACCAAAAACATTCGGTACTTC. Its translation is CASSRTSGTKNIRYF.

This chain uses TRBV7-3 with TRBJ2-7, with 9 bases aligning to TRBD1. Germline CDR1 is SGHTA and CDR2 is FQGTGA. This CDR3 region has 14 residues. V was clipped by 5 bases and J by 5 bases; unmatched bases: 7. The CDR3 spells CASSQQGARDEQYF. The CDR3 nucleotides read TGTGCCAGCAGCCAACAGGGGGCAAGGGACGAGCAGTACTTC.

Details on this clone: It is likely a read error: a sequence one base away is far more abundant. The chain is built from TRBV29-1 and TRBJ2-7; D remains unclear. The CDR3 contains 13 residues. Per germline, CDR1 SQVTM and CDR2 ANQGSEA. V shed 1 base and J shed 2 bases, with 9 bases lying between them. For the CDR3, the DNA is TGCAGCGTTGAAGTTAGCTGGACCTACGAGCAGTACTTC. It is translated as CSVEVSWTYEQYF.

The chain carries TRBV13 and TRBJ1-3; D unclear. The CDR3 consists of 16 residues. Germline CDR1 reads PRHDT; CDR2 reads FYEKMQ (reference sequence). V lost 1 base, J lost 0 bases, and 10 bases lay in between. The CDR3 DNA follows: TGTGCCAGCAGCTTAGAACAGTTTGGCTCTGGAAACACCATATATTTT. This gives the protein CASSLEQFGSGNTIYF. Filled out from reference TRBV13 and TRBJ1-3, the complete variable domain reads AAGVIQSPRHLIKEKRETATLKCYPIPRHDTVYWYQQGPGQDPQFLISFYEKMQSDKGSIPDRFSAQQFSDYHSELNMSSLELGDSALYFCASSLEQFGSGNTIYFGEGSWLTVV.

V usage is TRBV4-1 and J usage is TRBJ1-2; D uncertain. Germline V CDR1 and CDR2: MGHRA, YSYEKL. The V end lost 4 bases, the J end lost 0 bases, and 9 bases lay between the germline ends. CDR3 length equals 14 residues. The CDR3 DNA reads TGCGCCAGCAGCCTACCCGCTGCTAACTATGGCTACACCTTC. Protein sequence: CASSLPAANYGYTF.

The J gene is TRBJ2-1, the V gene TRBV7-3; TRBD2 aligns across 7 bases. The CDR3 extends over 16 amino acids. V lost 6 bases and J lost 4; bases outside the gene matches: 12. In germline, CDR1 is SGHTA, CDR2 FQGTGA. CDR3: CASRSQGLGRYNEQFF. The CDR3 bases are TGTGCCAGCAGGTCCCAAGGACTAGGGAGATACAATGAGCAGTTCTTC.

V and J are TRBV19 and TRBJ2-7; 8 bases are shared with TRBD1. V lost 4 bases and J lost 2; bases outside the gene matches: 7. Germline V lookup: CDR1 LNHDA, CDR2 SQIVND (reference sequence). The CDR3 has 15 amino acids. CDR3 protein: CASSTTGQATYEQYF. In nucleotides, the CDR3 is TGTGCCAGTAGTACAACGGGACAGGCCACCTACGAGCAGTACTTC.

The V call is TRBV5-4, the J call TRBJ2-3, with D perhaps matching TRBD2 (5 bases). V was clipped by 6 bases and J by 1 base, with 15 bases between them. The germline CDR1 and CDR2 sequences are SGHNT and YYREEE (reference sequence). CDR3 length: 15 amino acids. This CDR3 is CASNMGLGGTDTQYF. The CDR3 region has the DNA TGTGCCAGCAATATGGGCCTCGGGGGCACAGATACGCAGTATTTT. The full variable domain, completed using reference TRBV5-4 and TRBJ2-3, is ETGVTQSPTHLIKTRGQQVTLRCSSQSGHNTVSWYQQALGQGPQFIFQYYREEENGRGNFPPRFSGLQFPNYSSELNVNALELDDSALYLCASNMGLGGTDTQYFGPGTRLTVL.

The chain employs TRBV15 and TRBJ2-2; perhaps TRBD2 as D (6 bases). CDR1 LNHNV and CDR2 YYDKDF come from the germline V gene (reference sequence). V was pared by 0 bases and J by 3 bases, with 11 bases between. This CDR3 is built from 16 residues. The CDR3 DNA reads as TGTGCCACCAGCAGAGATCACGGGGGTTACACCGGGGAGCTGTTTTTT. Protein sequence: CATSRDHGGYTGELFF.

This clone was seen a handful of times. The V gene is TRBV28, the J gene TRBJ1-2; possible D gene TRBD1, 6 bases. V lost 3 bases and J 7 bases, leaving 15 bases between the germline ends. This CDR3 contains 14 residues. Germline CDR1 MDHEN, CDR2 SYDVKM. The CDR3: CASSLGALPVGYTF. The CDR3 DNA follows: TGTGCCAGCAGTTTGGGGGCACTTCCCGTTGGCTACACCTTC.

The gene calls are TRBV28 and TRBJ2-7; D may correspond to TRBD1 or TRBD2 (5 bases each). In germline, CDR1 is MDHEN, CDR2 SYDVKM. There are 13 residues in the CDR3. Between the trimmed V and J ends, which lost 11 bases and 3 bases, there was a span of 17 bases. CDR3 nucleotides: TGTGCCGTGGCGGGTACAGGACGCTACGAGCAGTACTTC. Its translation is CAVAGTGRYEQYF.

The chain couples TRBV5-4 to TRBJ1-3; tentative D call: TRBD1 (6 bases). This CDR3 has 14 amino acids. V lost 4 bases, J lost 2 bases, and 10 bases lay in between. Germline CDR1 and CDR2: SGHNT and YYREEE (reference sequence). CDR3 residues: CASSLQGAGNTIYF. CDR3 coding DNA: TGTGCCAGCAGCCTACAGGGAGCTGGAAACACCATATATTTT.

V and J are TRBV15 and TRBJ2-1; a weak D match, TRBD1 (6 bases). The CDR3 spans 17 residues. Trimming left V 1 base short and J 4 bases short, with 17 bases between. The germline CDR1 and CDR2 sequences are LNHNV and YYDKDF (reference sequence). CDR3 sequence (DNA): TGTGCCACCAGCAGAGGGCGACAGGCTGGGGGATACAATGAGCAGTTCTTC. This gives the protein CATSRGRQAGGYNEQFF. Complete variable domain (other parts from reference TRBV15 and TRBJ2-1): DAMVIQNPRYQVTQFGKPVTLSCSQTLNHNVMYWYQQKSSQAPKLLFHYYDKDFNNEADTPDNFQSRRPNTSFCFLDIRSPGLGDTAMYLCATSRGRQAGGYNEQFFGPGTRLTVL.

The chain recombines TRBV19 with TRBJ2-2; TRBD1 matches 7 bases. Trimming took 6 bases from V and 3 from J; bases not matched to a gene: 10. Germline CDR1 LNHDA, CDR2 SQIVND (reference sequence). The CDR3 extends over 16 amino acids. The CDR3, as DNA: TGTGCCAGTAGGAACATTGGGACAGTTTACACCGGGGAGCTGTTTTTT. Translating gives CASRNIGTVYTGELFF.

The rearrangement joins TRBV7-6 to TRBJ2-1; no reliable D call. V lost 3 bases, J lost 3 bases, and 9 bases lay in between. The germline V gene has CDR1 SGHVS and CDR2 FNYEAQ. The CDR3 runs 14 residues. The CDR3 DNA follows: TGTGCCAGCAGCTTTGGCCTAGACTACAATGAGCAGTTCTTC. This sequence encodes CASSFGLDYNEQFF.

The DNA for the CDR3 is TGTGCCAGTAGTATGGGAACAGGCACAGATACGCAGTATTTT. Translating gives CASSMGTGTDTQYF. This sequence joins TRBV19 and TRBJ2-3; no definite D call. The CDR3 consists of 14 residues. Trimming pared 3 bases from V and 1 base from J, leaving 8 bases between. Germline V gene data show CDR1 as LNHDA and CDR2 as SQIVND (reference sequence).

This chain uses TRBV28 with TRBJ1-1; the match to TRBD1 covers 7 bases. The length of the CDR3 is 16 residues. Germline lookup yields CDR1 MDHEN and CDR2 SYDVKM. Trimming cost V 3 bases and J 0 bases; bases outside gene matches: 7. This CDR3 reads CASSLVPDRVNTEAFF. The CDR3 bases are TGTGCCAGCAGTTTGGTCCCCGACAGGGTGAACACTGAAGCTTTCTTT.

CDR3 bases: TGTGCCAGTAGTAGAGGACGGGACAGGCAGAGGTACCAAGAGACCCAGTACTTC. This codes for CASSRGRDRQRYQETQYF. The rearrangement links TRBV19 to TRBJ2-5, with 8 bases lining up with TRBD1. The length of the CDR3 is 18 residues. J gave up 0 bases and V 4 bases, and 13 bases lay outside the gene matches. The germline V gene has CDR1 LNHDA and CDR2 SQIVND (reference sequence).